The TCR beta chain described here comes from a study of shared clonotypes between healthy human individuals. It was CD45RO-negative cells, positively selected for CCR7, that made up naive CD8 cells, with terminally differentiated effector memory CD45RA+ cells excluded. Clones were sequenced by immunoSEQ multiplex PCR, and TCRdb holds only the in-frame ones, with some missing. In the table there are 550,000 to 600,000 clones, 98% of which are singletons. V trimming: 3 bases; J trimming: 6 bases; junction bases outside the gene matches: 6. This CDR3 is built from 14 residues. Germline CDR1 reads SGHVS; CDR2 reads FQNEAQ.

This receptor was taken from a man younger than 40 in good health. V gene TRBV7-8 combines with J gene TRBJ2-3, with 7 bases that match TRBD2. The sequenced sample was naive CD8+ T cells sorted from blood. The CDR3 region has the DNA TGTGCCAGCAGCTTCCCCCTGGGAGGGGATACGCAGTATTTT. Its translation: CASSFPLGGDTQYF.